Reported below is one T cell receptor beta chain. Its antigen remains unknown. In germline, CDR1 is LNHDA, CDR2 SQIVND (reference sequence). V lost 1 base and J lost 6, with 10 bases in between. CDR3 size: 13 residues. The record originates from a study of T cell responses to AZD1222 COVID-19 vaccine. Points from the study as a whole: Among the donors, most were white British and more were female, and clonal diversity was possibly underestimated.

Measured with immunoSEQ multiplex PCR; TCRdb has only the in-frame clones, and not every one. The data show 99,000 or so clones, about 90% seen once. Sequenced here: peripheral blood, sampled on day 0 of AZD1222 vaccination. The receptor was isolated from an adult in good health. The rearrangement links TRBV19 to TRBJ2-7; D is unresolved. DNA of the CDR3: TGTGCCAGTAGTATAGCGCCCCGAAGCGAGCAGTACTTC. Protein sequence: CASSIAPRSEQYF.